This TCR beta chain originates from a study of cytomegalovirus exposure and HLA in healthy donors. Germline CDR1 reads SNHLY; CDR2 reads FYNNEI. The length of the CDR3 is 15 residues. Trimming took 3 bases from V and 3 from J; bases not matched to a gene: 6. Vbeta (60) and Jbeta (13) primers were used in the PCR. Generated by immunoSEQ multiplex PCR, the TCRdb table keeps only in-frame clones and is missing some. The record lists under 90,000 clones, of which the ten most abundant hold approximately 7.5%. Material: PBMCs. The rearrangement links TRBV2 to TRBJ2-7; 9 nucleotides agree with TRBD1. The clonotype originates from a female donor in good health and CMV-seropositive. The CDR3: CASSDIGTGNYEQYF. CDR3 DNA: TGTGCCAGCAGTGATATCGGGACAGGGAACTACGAGCAGTACTTC.